A selection of T cell receptor beta chains follows, all from one sample in a study of blood T cell repertoires in COVID-19. Assay: immunoSEQ multiplex PCR; the TCRdb copy retains only in-frame clones and omits some. Among about 30,000 clones listed, over 90% were seen once. The sample taken for sequencing was peripheral blood. Receptors originate from a man aged 55-75 years with active or convalescent COVID-19. Each CDR3 is given with its conserved first and last residue. The D gene is left open where the match is weak. Clone size appears in some rows only: once, few, many, or a class for an expanded clone.

CDR3 DNA: TGTGCCAGCAGCTTAGATTCGGTAGCGGGAATATATGAGCAGTACTTC
CDR3 protein: CASSLDSVAGIYEQYF
clone size: .
V gene: TRBV11-2
D gene: TRBD2
J gene: TRBJ2-7

CDR3 DNA: TGTGCCAGCATGAAGGGGGACGAGCAGTACTTC
CDR3 protein: CASMKGDEQYF
clone size: .
V gene: TRBV2
D gene: .
J gene: TRBJ2-7

CDR3 DNA: TGTGCCAGCAGCTCCCTCCGGGGGTCGAGCTCTGGAAACACCATATATTTT
CDR3 protein: CASSSLRGSSSGNTIYF
clone size: .
V gene: TRBV11-2
D gene: .
J gene: TRBJ1-3

CDR3 DNA: TGTGCCAGCAATAGAGAAATCGACAGGGTGGGGGCATATGGCTACACCTTC
CDR3 protein: CASNREIDRVGAYGYTF
clone size: once
V gene: TRBV5-6
D gene: TRBD1
J gene: TRBJ1-2

CDR3 DNA: TGTGCCAGCTCACCGTTAGGGACAGCCAGCTCCTATAATTCACCCCTCCACTTT
CDR3 protein: CASSPLGTASSYNSPLHF
clone size: .
V gene: TRBV18
D gene: TRBD1
J gene: TRBJ1-6

CDR3 DNA: TGCGCCAGCAGTCAAGCGAGTGCTGGGGCCAACGTCCTGACTTTC
CDR3 protein: CASSQASAGANVLTF
clone size: .
V gene: TRBV23-1
D gene: .
J gene: TRBJ2-6

CDR3 DNA: TGTGCCAGCAGTGAAGGGAGGGTGCGGGGAAACACCATATATTTT
CDR3 protein: CASSEGRVRGNTIYF
clone size: few
V gene: TRBV2
D gene: .
J gene: TRBJ1-3

CDR3 DNA: TGTGCCAGCAGCCTAAGAGAGAAGAATGAGCAGTTCTTC
CDR3 protein: CASSLREKNEQFF
clone size: .
V gene: TRBV3-1/TRBV3-2
D gene: .
J gene: TRBJ2-1

CDR3 DNA: TGTGCCAGCAGCTTAGAGGCAGGGGAAGGAAAACTGTTTTTT
CDR3 protein: CASSLEAGEGKLFF
clone size: .
V gene: TRBV7-2
D gene: .
J gene: TRBJ1-4

CDR3 DNA: TGTGCCAGCAGAGATCTCCGCGGGCGTTCACCCCTCCACTTT
CDR3 protein: CASRDLRGRSPLHF
clone size: .
V gene: TRBV11-2
D gene: .
J gene: TRBJ1-6

CDR3 DNA: TGTGCCAGCAGCCATCGCACAGGGGGCCTCTCCTACGAGCAGTACTTC
CDR3 protein: CASSHRTGGLSYEQYF
clone size: .
V gene: TRBV14
D gene: TRBD1
J gene: TRBJ2-7

CDR3 DNA: TGTGCCAGCAGCGCACAGGGATATTCTCACGAGCAGTACTTC
CDR3 protein: CASSAQGYSHEQYF
clone size: once
V gene: TRBV9
D gene: .
J gene: TRBJ2-7

CDR3 DNA: TGCAGCGTGGGACTAGCGGTAAGCTCCTACGAGCAGTACTTC
CDR3 protein: CSVGLAVSSYEQYF
clone size: .
V gene: TRBV29-1
D gene: TRBD2
J gene: TRBJ2-7

CDR3 DNA: TGTGCCAGCAGCGCTCCCTGGCTGGCAGATACGCAGTATTTT
CDR3 protein: CASSAPWLADTQYF
clone size: .
V gene: TRBV7-3
D gene: .
J gene: TRBJ2-3

CDR3 DNA: TGTGCCAGCTTTCCAGGGGTGGAGACCGGGGAGCTGTTTTTT
CDR3 protein: CASFPGVETGELFF
clone size: .
V gene: TRBV28
D gene: .
J gene: TRBJ2-2

CDR3 DNA: TGTGCCAGCACCCCCCAGGGGCGGAATCAGCCCCAGCATTTT
CDR3 protein: CASTPQGRNQPQHF
clone size: .
V gene: TRBV28
D gene: .
J gene: TRBJ1-5

CDR3 DNA: TGTGCCACCCCGCCGGTGACAGGGGATAGCAATCAGCCCCAGCATTTT
CDR3 protein: CATPPVTGDSNQPQHF
clone size: .
V gene: TRBV21-1
D gene: .
J gene: TRBJ1-5

CDR3 DNA: TGTGCCAGCACCGGGGACAGGGGAAACTATGGCTACACCTTC
CDR3 protein: CASTGDRGNYGYTF
clone size: .
V gene: TRBV2
D gene: TRBD1
J gene: TRBJ1-2

CDR3 DNA: TGTGCCAGCGGGATGGACTTCCAAGAGACCCAGTACTTC
CDR3 protein: CASGMDFQETQYF
clone size: .
V gene: TRBV3-1/TRBV3-2
D gene: .
J gene: TRBJ2-5

CDR3 DNA: TGTGCCAGCAGCCCAGGCACCGGGGAGCTGTTTTTT
CDR3 protein: CASSPGTGELFF
clone size: .
V gene: TRBV9
D gene: .
J gene: TRBJ2-2

CDR3 DNA: TGTGCCAGCTCACTCGGGACTGACCTCGAGCAGTACTTC
CDR3 protein: CASSLGTDLEQYF
clone size: once
V gene: TRBV18
D gene: .
J gene: TRBJ2-7

CDR3 DNA: TGTGCCAGCAGCCAAGGGGGGGGCAGCGCCCGATCCTACGAGCAGTACTTC
CDR3 protein: CASSQGGGSARSYEQYF
clone size: .
V gene: TRBV14
D gene: .
J gene: TRBJ2-7

CDR3 DNA: TGTGCCAGCAGACGGACAGGGCGGGGCTATGGCTACACCTTC
CDR3 protein: CASRRTGRGYGYTF
clone size: .
V gene: TRBV27
D gene: TRBD1
J gene: TRBJ1-2

CDR3 DNA: TGTGCCAGCAGCGTTGGACAGGTGCTGTTGTTCTACGAGCAGTACTTC
CDR3 protein: CASSVGQVLLFYEQYF
clone size: .
V gene: TRBV2
D gene: TRBD1
J gene: TRBJ2-7

CDR3 DNA: TGTGCCAGTAGTAAAAGAGGGCTGACTGAAGCTTTCTTT
CDR3 protein: CASSKRGLTEAFF
clone size: .
V gene: TRBV19
D gene: .
J gene: TRBJ1-1

CDR3 DNA: TGTGCCTGCCGGAGAGGGGGGGCAGACACTGAAGCTTTCTTT
CDR3 protein: CACRRGGADTEAFF
clone size: .
V gene: TRBV30
D gene: .
J gene: TRBJ1-1

CDR3 DNA: TGTGCCAGCGGTCGAGGAGGAAGCACTGAAGCTTTCTTT
CDR3 protein: CASGRGGSTEAFF
clone size: .
V gene: TRBV9
D gene: .
J gene: TRBJ1-1

CDR3 DNA: TGCAGTGTCCTGTACAGGGGGCAAGCTTTCTTT
CDR3 protein: CSVLYRGQAFF
clone size: .
V gene: TRBV20-1
D gene: TRBD1
J gene: TRBJ1-1

CDR3 DNA: TGTGCCACCTTAGCGGGGGGGCATGATACGCAGTATTTT
CDR3 protein: CATLAGGHDTQYF
clone size: .
V gene: TRBV19
D gene: TRBD2
J gene: TRBJ2-3

CDR3 DNA: TGTGCCAGCAGTTCCGTAACTGGCACTGAAGCTTTCTTT
CDR3 protein: CASSSVTGTEAFF
clone size: .
V gene: TRBV6-5
D gene: .
J gene: TRBJ1-1

CDR3 DNA: TGCGCCAGCAGCTTATTGGGACTGCCCTACAATGAGCAGTTCTTC
CDR3 protein: CASSLLGLPYNEQFF
clone size: .
V gene: TRBV4-1
D gene: .
J gene: TRBJ2-1

CDR3 DNA: TGCGCCAGCAGCGGGAGCAACTATGGCTACACCTTC
CDR3 protein: CASSGSNYGYTF
clone size: medium-sized
V gene: TRBV4-1
D gene: .
J gene: TRBJ1-2

CDR3 DNA: TGTGCCAGCGGGACTAGCGGGATCTCCTACGAGCAGTACTTC
CDR3 protein: CASGTSGISYEQYF
clone size: once
V gene: TRBV19
D gene: TRBD2
J gene: TRBJ2-7

CDR3 DNA: TGCGCCAGCAGCTTGGGGGTCGGCGGAGCCGACACAGATACGCAGTATTTT
CDR3 protein: CASSLGVGGADTDTQYF
clone size: .
V gene: TRBV5-1
D gene: .
J gene: TRBJ2-3

CDR3 DNA: TGTGCCACCACAGGGGGTGGAGGAAACACCATATATTTT
CDR3 protein: CATTGGGGNTIYF
clone size: .
V gene: TRBV19
D gene: TRBD1
J gene: TRBJ1-3

CDR3 DNA: TGTGCCAGCAGTTACGTGGGGCGCGGCAATCAGCCCCAGCATTTT
CDR3 protein: CASSYVGRGNQPQHF
clone size: .
V gene: TRBV6-2/TRBV6-3
D gene: .
J gene: TRBJ1-5

CDR3 DNA: TGTGCCAGCAGTGAAAACCTAGCGGGGTACAATGAGCAGTTCTTC
CDR3 protein: CASSENLAGYNEQFF
clone size: .
V gene: TRBV2
D gene: TRBD2
J gene: TRBJ2-1

CDR3 DNA: TGCGCCAGCAGCCGGACAGGGCCTGGATCACCCCTCCACTTT
CDR3 protein: CASSRTGPGSPLHF
clone size: .
V gene: TRBV5-1
D gene: TRBD1
J gene: TRBJ1-6

CDR3 DNA: TGTGCCAGCAGCTTGGCCCTAGCGGGGTCCGGGGAGCTGTTTTTT
CDR3 protein: CASSLALAGSGELFF
clone size: .
V gene: TRBV5-4
D gene: TRBD2
J gene: TRBJ2-2

CDR3 DNA: TGCGCCAGCAGCTTGGGGCAGGGAAACTATGGCTACACCTTC
CDR3 protein: CASSLGQGNYGYTF
clone size: once
V gene: TRBV5-1
D gene: .
J gene: TRBJ1-2

CDR3 DNA: TGTGCCAGTAGATCGAGCGGGAGTTGGAATGAGCAGTTCTTC
CDR3 protein: CASRSSGSWNEQFF
clone size: .
V gene: TRBV19
D gene: TRBD2
J gene: TRBJ2-1

CDR3 DNA: TGTGCCAGCAGCATGGACAGGGTTGGGTCACCCCTCCACTTT
CDR3 protein: CASSMDRVGSPLHF
clone size: .
V gene: TRBV5-6
D gene: TRBD1
J gene: TRBJ1-6

CDR3 DNA: TGTGCTAGCAGCTTGGCCCCGGACAGGGGGGCTAACTATGGCTACACCTTC
CDR3 protein: CASSLAPDRGANYGYTF
clone size: .
V gene: TRBV7-7
D gene: TRBD1
J gene: TRBJ1-2

CDR3 DNA: TGTGCCAGCTCACCTATCGGGGGGGCCTACGAGCAGTACTTC
CDR3 protein: CASSPIGGAYEQYF
clone size: .
V gene: TRBV7-2
D gene: TRBD2
J gene: TRBJ2-7

CDR3 DNA: TGCGCCAGCAGCCAAGCCGCCGACAGGGGAAGCTCTGGGGCCAACGTCCTGACTTTC
CDR3 protein: CASSQAADRGSSGANVLTF
clone size: .
V gene: TRBV4-1
D gene: TRBD1
J gene: TRBJ2-6

CDR3 DNA: TGTGCCAGCACCCCGGGACTCGACGGCACCGGGGAGCTGTTTTTT
CDR3 protein: CASTPGLDGTGELFF
clone size: .
V gene: TRBV2
D gene: .
J gene: TRBJ2-2

CDR3 DNA: TGCGCCAGCAGCTTGGAACAGGGATATGGCTACACCTTC
CDR3 protein: CASSLEQGYGYTF
clone size: .
V gene: TRBV5-1
D gene: .
J gene: TRBJ1-2

CDR3 DNA: TGTGCCAGCAGGAATCGGGACAGTCTCGAAGCTTTCTTT
CDR3 protein: CASRNRDSLEAFF
clone size: .
V gene: TRBV12-3/TRBV12-4
D gene: TRBD1
J gene: TRBJ1-1

CDR3 DNA: TGTGCCATCAGTGGATGGACAGGGGGCAATGAAGCTTTCTTT
CDR3 protein: CAISGWTGGNEAFF
clone size: .
V gene: TRBV10-3
D gene: TRBD1
J gene: TRBJ1-1

CDR3 DNA: TGCGCCAGCAGCCTGACCCGGACCCCAGGGGGCTCCTATAATTCACCCCTCCACTTT
CDR3 protein: CASSLTRTPGGSYNSPLHF
clone size: .
V gene: TRBV4-1
D gene: TRBD1
J gene: TRBJ1-6

CDR3 DNA: TGTGCCAGCAGCTTATACAGGGAGTTCTATGGCTACACCTTC
CDR3 protein: CASSLYREFYGYTF
clone size: .
V gene: TRBV7-2
D gene: .
J gene: TRBJ1-2

CDR3 DNA: TGTGCCAGCAGTTTAGTAGGCCCTAGCCCCTACGAGCAGTACTTC
CDR3 protein: CASSLVGPSPYEQYF
clone size: .
V gene: TRBV28
D gene: .
J gene: TRBJ2-7

CDR3 DNA: TGTGCCAGCAGTTTATCAGGGGCCTTGAACACTGAAGCTTTCTTT
CDR3 protein: CASSLSGALNTEAFF
clone size: .
V gene: TRBV2
D gene: .
J gene: TRBJ1-1

CDR3 DNA: TGTGCCAGCAGTCAAGGACAGAACTATGGCTACACCTTC
CDR3 protein: CASSQGQNYGYTF
clone size: .
V gene: TRBV28
D gene: .
J gene: TRBJ1-2

CDR3 DNA: TGTGCCAGCAGCCCGAAGGTCTCCGGACAGGGCACTTTCTTT
CDR3 protein: CASSPKVSGQGTFF
clone size: .
V gene: TRBV3-1/TRBV3-2
D gene: TRBD1
J gene: TRBJ1-1